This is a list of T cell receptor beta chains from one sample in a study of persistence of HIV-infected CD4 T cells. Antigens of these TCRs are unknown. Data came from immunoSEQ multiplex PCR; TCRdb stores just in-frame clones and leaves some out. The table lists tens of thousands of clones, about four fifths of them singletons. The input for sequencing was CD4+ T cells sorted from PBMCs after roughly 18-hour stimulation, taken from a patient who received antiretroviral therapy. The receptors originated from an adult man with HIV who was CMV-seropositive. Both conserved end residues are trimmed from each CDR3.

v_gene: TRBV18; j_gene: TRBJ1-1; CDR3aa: ASSPDGGLTEAF
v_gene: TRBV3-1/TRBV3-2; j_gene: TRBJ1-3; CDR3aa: ASSPRGQYLSGNTIY
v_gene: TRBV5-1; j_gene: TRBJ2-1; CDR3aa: ASSLTGIEQF
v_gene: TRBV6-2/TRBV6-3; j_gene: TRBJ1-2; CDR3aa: ASSLHRTANYGYT
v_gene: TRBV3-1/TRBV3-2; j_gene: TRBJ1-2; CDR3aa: ASSQGGREAT
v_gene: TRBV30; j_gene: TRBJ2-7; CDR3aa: AWSVQMGSYEQY
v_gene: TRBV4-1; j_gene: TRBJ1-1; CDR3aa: ASSPGLALVGGNTEAF
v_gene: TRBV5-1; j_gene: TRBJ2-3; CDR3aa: ASSFNPGAGSTDTQY
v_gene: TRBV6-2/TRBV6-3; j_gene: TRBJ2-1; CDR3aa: ASSYSLWLTNEQF
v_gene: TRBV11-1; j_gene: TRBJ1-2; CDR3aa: ASSLPGQGTAGYT
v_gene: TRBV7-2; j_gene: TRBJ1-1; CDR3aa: ASSLNRGATEAF
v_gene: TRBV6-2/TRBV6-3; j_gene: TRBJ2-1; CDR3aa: ASSYRTSGSNEQF
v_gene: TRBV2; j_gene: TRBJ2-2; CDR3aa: ASRLFTANTGELF
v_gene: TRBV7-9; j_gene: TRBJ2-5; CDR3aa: ASSKFRDRFFPGETQY
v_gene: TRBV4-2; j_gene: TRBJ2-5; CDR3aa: ASSQGGQETQY
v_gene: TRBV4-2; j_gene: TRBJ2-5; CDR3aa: ASSQPGPQETQY
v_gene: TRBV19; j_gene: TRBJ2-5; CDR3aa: ASSISGGQETQY
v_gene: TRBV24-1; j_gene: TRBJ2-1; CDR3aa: ATSDPGRGDNEQF
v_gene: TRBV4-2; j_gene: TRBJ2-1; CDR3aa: ASSPLAGSYNEQF
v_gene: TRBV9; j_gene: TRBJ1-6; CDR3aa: ASSVTGSNSPLH
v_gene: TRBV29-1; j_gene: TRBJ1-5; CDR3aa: SVRDNYNQPQH
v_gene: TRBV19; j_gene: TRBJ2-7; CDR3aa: ASSIGAAAYEQY
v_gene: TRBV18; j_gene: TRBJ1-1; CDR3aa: ASSRQDTEAF
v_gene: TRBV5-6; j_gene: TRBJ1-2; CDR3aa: ASSWDRVNYGYT
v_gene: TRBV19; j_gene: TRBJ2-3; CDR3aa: ASSIEGQATDTQY
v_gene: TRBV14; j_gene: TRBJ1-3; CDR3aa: ASSLGQISGNTIY
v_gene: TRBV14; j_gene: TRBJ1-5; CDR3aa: ASSQNIGQPQH
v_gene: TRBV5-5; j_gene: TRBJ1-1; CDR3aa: ASSFSVNTEAF
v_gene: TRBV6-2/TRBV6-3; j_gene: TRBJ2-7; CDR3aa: ASSYLPVGYEQY
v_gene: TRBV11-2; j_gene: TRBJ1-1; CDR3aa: ASSLAGDRRVAF
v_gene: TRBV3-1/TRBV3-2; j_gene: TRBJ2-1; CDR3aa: ASSLRGGPYNEQF
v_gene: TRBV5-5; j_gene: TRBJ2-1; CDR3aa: ASSSGTSRVDEQF
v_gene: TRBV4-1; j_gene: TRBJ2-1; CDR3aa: ASSQDPGTFSSYNEQF
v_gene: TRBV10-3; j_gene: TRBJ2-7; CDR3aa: AIRGNGYEQY
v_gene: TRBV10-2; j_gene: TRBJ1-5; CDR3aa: ASSEQDDQPQH
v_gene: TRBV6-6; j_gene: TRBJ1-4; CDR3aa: ASSYPTIWEKLF
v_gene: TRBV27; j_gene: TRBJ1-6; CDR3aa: ASSFMTGETIYNSPLH
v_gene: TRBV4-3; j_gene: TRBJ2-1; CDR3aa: ASSQDRRPHNEQF
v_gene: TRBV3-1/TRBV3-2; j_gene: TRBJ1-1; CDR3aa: ASSQGLGSEAF
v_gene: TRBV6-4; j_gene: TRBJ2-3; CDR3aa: ASSDRPGYTDTQY
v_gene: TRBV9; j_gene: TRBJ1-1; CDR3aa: ASSATTGGTEAF
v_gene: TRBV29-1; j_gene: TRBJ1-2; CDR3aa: SASGQADNYGYT
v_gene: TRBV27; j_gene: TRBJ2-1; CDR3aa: ASSSPTGGSNEQF
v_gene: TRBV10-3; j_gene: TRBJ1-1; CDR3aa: AISEAYRGRNTEAF
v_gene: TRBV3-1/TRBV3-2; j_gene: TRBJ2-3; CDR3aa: ASSTGLQKSTQY
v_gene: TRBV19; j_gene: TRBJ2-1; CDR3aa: ASSRQLPFYNEQF
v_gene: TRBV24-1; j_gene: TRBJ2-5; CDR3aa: ATSVYRRVRTVETQY
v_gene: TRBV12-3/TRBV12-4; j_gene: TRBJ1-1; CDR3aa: ASSLGGKAF
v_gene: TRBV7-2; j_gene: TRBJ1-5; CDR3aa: ASSLAPRTGGFQPQH
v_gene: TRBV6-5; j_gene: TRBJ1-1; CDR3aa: ASRSRGRWTEAF
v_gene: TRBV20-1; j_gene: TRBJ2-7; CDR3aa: SASFGLAGVREQY
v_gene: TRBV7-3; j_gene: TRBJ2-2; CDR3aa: ASRPGANTGELF
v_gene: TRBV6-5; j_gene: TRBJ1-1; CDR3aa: ASSYLGLDTEAF
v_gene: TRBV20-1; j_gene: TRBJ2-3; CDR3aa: SAAVRDTQY
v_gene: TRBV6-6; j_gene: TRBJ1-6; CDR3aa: ASSYRTGNSPLH
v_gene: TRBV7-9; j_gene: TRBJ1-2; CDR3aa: ASSLGRDGYT
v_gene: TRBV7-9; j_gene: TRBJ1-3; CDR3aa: ASTITGSGTIY
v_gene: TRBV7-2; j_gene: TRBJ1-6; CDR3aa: ASSLTREYNSPLH
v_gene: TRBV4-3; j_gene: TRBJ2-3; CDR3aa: ASSSMGVAPY
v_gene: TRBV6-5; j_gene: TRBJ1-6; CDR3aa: ASRPGQGDSPLH